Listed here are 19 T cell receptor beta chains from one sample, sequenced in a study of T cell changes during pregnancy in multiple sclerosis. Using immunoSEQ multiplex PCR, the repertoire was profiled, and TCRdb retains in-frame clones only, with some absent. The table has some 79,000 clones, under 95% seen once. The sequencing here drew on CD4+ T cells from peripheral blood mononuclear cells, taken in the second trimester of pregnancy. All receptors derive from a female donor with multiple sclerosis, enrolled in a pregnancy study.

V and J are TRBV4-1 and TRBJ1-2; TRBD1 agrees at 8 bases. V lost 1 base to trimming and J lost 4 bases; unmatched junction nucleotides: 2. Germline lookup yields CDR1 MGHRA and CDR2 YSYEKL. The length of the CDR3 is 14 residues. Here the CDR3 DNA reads TGCGCCAGCAGCCAAGGGACAGGGATCTATGGCTACACCTTC. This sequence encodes CASSQGTGIYGYTF.

CDR3 in amino acids: CASSPGSTYEQYF. The CDR3 coding sequence is TGTGCCAGCAGCCCGGGTTCTACCTACGAGCAGTACTTC. The rearrangement joins TRBV6-5 to TRBJ2-7; D is unclear. Trimming pared 6 bases from V and 2 bases from J, leaving 11 bases between. The CDR3 extends over 13 amino acids. Germline V gene lookup returns CDR1 MNHEY and CDR2 SVGAGI.

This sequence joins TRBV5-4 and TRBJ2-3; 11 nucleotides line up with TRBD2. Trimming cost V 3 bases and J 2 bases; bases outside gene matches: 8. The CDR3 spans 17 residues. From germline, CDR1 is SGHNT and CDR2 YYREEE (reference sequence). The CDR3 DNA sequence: TGTGCCAGCAGCTACCCGGGACTAGCGGTACCCACAGATACGCAGTATTTT. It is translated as CASSYPGLAVPTDTQYF.

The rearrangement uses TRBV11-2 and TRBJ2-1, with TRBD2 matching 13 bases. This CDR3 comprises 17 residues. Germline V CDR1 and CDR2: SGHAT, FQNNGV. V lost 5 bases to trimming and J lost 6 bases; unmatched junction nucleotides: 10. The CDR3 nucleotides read TGTGCCAGCAGCGCCCGACTAGCGGGAGGACCCATCAATGAGCAGTTCTTC. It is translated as CASSARLAGGPINEQFF.

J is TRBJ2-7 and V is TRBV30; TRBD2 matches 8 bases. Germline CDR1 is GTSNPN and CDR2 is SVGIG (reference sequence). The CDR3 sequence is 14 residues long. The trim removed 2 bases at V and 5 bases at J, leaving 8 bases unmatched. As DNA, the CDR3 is TGTGCCTGGAGTCGGGTGACTAGCGTAAACGAGCAGTACTTC. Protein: CAWSRVTSVNEQYF.

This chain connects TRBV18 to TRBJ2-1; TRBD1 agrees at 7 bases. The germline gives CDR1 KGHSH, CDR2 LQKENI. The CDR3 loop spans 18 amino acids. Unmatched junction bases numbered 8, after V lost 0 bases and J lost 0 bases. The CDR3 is CASSPPAGGLSSYNEQFF. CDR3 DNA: TGTGCCAGCTCACCACCAGCAGGGGGTCTTAGCTCCTACAATGAGCAGTTCTTC.

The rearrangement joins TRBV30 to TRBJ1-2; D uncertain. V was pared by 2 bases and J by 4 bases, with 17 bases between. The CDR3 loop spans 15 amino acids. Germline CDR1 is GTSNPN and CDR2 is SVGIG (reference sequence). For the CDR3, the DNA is TGTGCCTGGAGTCGGGGAAGGGAGATCCTCTATGGCTACACCTTC. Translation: CAWSRGREILYGYTF.

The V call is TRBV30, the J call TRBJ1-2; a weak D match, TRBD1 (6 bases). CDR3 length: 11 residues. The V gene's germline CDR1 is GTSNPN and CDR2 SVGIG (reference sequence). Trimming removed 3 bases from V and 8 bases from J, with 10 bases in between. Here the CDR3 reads CAWRERGGYTF. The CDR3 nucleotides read TGTGCCTGGAGAGAAAGGGGGGGCTACACCTTC.

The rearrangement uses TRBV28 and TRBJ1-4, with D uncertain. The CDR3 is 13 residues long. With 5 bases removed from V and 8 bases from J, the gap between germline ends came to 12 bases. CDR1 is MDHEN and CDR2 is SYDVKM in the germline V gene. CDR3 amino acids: CASSPQIIEKLFF. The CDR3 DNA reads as TGTGCCAGCAGTCCACAGATAATCGAAAAACTGTTTTTT.

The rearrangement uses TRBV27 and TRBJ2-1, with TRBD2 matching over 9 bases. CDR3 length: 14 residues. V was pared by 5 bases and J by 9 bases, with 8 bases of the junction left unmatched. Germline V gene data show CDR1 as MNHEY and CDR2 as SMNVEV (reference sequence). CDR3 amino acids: CASSRRTSVSEQFF. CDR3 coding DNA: TGTGCCAGCAGTCGCAGGACTAGCGTAAGTGAGCAGTTCTTC.

CDR3 region: CAWRGLAGESSYNEQFF. In DNA form, the CDR3 reads TGTGCCTGGAGGGGGCTAGCGGGAGAATCATCCTACAATGAGCAGTTCTTC. This sequence joins TRBV30 and TRBJ2-1; 10 bases align to TRBD2. This CDR3 comprises 17 residues. Germline CDR1 GTSNPN, CDR2 SVGIG (reference sequence). V lost 3 bases to trimming and J lost 1 base; unmatched junction nucleotides: 9.

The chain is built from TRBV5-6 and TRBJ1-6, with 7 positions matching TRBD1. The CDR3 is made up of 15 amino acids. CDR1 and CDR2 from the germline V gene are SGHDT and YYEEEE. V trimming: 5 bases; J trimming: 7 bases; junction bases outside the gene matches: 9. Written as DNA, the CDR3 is TGTGCCAGCAGGGCGGTCGACAGGGAGAATTCACCCCTCCACTTT. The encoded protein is CASRAVDRENSPLHF.

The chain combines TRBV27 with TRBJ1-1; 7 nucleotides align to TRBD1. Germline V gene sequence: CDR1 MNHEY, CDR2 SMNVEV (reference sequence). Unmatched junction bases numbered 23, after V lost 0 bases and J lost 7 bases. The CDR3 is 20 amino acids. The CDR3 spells CASSLSTGKVPESVHNEAFF. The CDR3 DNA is TGTGCCAGCAGTTTATCGACAGGGAAGGTTCCAGAAAGTGTTCACAATGAAGCTTTCTTT.

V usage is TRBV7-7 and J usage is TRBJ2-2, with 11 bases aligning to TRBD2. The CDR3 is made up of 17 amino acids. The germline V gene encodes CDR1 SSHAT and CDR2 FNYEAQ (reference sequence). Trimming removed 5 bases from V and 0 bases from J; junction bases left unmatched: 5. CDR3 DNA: TGTGCCAGCAGCCGAACTAGCGGGGGTACGAACACCGGGGAGCTGTTTTTT. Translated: CASSRTSGGTNTGELFF.

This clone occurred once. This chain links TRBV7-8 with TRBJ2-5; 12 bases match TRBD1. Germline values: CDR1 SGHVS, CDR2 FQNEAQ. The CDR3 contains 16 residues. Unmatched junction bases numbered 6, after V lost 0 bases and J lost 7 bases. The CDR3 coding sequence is TGTGCCAGCAGCTTAGCCGGGACAGGGGGCGCGGGGACCCAGTACTTC. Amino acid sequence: CASSLAGTGGAGTQYF.

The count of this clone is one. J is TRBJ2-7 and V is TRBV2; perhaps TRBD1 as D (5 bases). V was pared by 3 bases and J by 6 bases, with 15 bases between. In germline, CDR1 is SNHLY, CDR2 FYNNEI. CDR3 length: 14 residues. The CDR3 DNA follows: TGTGCCAGCAGTGACCAGGGTCGATTAAGCGAGCAGTACTTC. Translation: CASSDQGRLSEQYF.

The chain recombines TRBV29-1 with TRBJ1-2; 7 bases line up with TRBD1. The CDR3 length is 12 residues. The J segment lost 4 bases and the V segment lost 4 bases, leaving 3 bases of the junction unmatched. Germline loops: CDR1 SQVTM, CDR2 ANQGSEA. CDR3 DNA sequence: TGCAGCGTTGGGGCAGGGGGCTATGGCTACACCTTC. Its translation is CSVGAGGYGYTF.

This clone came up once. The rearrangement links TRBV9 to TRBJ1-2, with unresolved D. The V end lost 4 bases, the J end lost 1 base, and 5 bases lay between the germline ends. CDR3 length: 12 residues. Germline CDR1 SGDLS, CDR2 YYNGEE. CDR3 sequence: CASSYNNYGYTF. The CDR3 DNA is TGTGCCAGCAGCTATAATAACTATGGCTACACCTTC.

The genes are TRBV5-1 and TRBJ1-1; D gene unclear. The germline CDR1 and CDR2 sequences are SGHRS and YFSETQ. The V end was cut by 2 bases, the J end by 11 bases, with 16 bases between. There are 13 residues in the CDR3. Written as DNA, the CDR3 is TGCGCCAGCAGCTTCCAGGAGGATAGGACGGCTTTCTTT. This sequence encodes CASSFQEDRTAFF.